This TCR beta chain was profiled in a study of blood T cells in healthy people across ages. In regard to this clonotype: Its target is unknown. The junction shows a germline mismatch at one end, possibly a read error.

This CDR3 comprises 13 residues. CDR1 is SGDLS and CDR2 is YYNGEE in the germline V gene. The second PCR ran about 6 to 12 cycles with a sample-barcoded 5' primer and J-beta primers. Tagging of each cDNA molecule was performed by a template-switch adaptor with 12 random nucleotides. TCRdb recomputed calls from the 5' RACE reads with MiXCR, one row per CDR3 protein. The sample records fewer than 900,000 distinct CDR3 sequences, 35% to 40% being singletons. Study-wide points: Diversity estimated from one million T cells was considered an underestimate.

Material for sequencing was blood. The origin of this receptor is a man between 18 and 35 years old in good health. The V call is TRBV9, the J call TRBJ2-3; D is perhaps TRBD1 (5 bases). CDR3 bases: TGTGCCAGCAGCGTAGCTTCGACAGATGCGCAGTATTTT. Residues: CASSVASTDAQYF.